This entry lists 8 T cell receptor beta chains sequenced from one sample in a study of blood T cell repertoires in COVID-19. Measured with immunoSEQ multiplex PCR; TCRdb has only the in-frame clones, and not every one. The repertoire holds around 190,000 clones, with 84% as singletons. The sample consisted of peripheral blood. The receptors derive from a human donor in a cohort sampled during active COVID-19.

The rearrangement links TRBV7-8 to TRBJ1-2; weak D call: TRBD1 (5 bases). This CDR3 region has 18 residues. V was cut by 0 bases and J by 2 bases, with 19 bases left in between. CDR1 is SGHVS and CDR2 is FQNEAQ in the germline V gene. CDR3 coding DNA: TGTGCCAGCAGCTTAGCAGGGGTGGGCGGCCCAAGGAACTATGGCTACACCTTC. It translates to CASSLAGVGGPRNYGYTF.

The chain uses TRBV14 and TRBJ2-5, with D tentatively TRBD2 (5 bases). CDR3 length: 13 amino acids. Germline V gene data show CDR1 as SGHDN and CDR2 as FVKESK. The V end lost 4 bases, the J end lost 2 bases, and 8 bases lay between the germline ends. CDR3 region: CASSPGLQETQYF. In DNA form, the CDR3 reads TGTGCCAGCAGCCCTGGACTTCAAGAGACCCAGTACTTC.

The sample holds one count of this clone. The chain joins TRBV6-2 or TRBV6-3 to TRBJ1-1, with TRBD1 matching over 9 bases. Germline V gene sequence: CDR1 MNHEY, CDR2 SVGEGT. V trimming: 6 bases; J trimming: 1 base; junction bases outside the gene matches: 6. The CDR3 extends over 15 amino acids. The CDR3 sequence: CASSRPDRGNTEAFF. CDR3 coding DNA: TGTGCCAGCAGCCGACCGGACAGGGGGAACACTGAAGCTTTCTTT.

The chain combines TRBV9 with TRBJ2-7, with 9 bases aligning to TRBD1. CDR1 SGDLS and CDR2 YYNGEE come from the germline V gene. V trimming: 3 bases; J trimming: 1 base; junction bases outside the gene matches: 8. The CDR3 extends over 16 amino acids. This CDR3 is CASSEGAGTGSYEQYF. As DNA, the CDR3 is TGTGCCAGCAGCGAGGGTGCCGGGACAGGGTCCTACGAGCAGTACTTC. The variable domain in full, with the rest retrieved from reference TRBV9 and TRBJ2-7, is DSGVTQTPKHLITATGQRVTLRCSPRSGDLSVYWYQQSLDQGLQFLIQYYNGEERAKGNILERFSAQQFPDLHSELNLSSLELGDSALYFCASSEGAGTGSYEQYFGPGTRLTVT.

The sample holds a few counts of this clone. The chain uses TRBV10-2 and TRBJ1-2; TRBD1 matches at 9 bases. The V segment lost 6 bases and the J segment 5 bases; nucleotides outside the gene matches: 7. The CDR3 loop spans 14 amino acids. From germline, CDR1 is WSHSY and CDR2 SAAADI. The CDR3 nucleotides are TGCGCCAGCAGGGACAGGGGAGGACCATATGGCTACACCTTC. This translates into CASRDRGGPYGYTF.

The DNA for the CDR3 is TGCAGCGTTGAGAGCGTAGTAGACAATGAGCAGTTCTTC. Translating it yields CSVESVVDNEQFF. V is TRBV29-1 and J is TRBJ2-1, with D unclear. Germline lookup yields CDR1 SQVTM and CDR2 ANQGSEA. This CDR3 comprises 13 residues. Trimming removed 3 bases from V and 5 bases from J, with 11 bases in between.

V and J are TRBV2 and TRBJ1-5, with 7 bases that match TRBD1. After removal of 6 bases from V and 5 bases from J, the junction contained 10 bases not matched to a gene. The CDR3 is made up of 15 amino acids. The germline CDR1 and CDR2 sequences are SNHLY and FYNNEI. CDR3 loop: CASRDLDRLDQPQHF. Written as DNA, the CDR3 is TGTGCCAGCAGAGACTTGGACAGGCTGGATCAGCCCCAGCATTTT.

Concerning this clone: This sample includes further DNA sequences coding for the same CDR3. The chain is built from TRBV18 and TRBJ2-5, with no clear D. The CDR3 consists of 13 residues. Germline V lookup: CDR1 KGHSH, CDR2 LQKENI. Trimming shortened V by 1 base and J by 2 bases, and 5 bases separated the two germline ends. The CDR3 sequence is CASSPRQQETQYF. Here the CDR3 DNA reads TGTGCCAGCTCACCACGCCAGCAAGAGACCCAGTACTTC.